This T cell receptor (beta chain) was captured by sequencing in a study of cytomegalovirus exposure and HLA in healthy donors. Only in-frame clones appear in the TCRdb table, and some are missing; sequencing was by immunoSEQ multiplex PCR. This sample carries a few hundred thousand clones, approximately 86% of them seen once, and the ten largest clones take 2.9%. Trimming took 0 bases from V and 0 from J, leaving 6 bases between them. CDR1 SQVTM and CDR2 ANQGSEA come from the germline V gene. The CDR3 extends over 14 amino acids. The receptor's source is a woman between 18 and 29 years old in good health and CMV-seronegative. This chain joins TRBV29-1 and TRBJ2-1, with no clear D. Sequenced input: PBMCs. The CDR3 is CSVEEGSSYNEQFF. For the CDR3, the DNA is TGCAGCGTTGAAGAGGGCAGCTCCTACAATGAGCAGTTCTTC.